Presented here are 29 T cell receptor beta chains from one specimen sequenced in a study of T cells in Graves' hyperthyroidism and ophthalmopathy. RNA transcripts yielded amplified TCR beta CDR3 regions. The HTBI primer set was used in a first-round RT-PCR of the TCR CDR3. TCRdb recomputed calls from the multiplex PCR reads with MiXCR, one row per CDR3 protein. The repertoire consists of about 280,000 distinct CDR3 sequences, with 25% occurring once and the leading ten covering about 25%. Sequencing input: blood. These receptors were taken from a man aged 40-50 years with Graves' hyperthyroidism that later progressed to Graves' ophthalmopathy.

This clonotype was observed at least ten times. V and J are TRBV3-1 and TRBJ1-2, with a weak D call TRBD1 (6 bases). Trimming stripped 7 bases from V and 6 bases from J, with 12 bases between. CDR1 is LGHDT and CDR2 is YNNKEL in the germline V gene (reference sequence). This CDR3 comprises 12 residues. CDR3 amino acids: CASTQGWHGYTF. The DNA of the CDR3 is TGTGCCAGCACCCAGGGGTGGCATGGCTACACCTTC.

Only one count was recorded for this clonotype. This sequence joins TRBV6-1 and TRBJ1-5; D remains unclear. Germline V gene lookup returns CDR1 MNHNS and CDR2 SASEGT. Trimming took 5 bases from V and 9 from J, leaving 20 bases between them. This CDR3 has 15 amino acids. CDR3 sequence: CASSHADRNLGPQHF. The CDR3 nucleotides are TGTGCCAGCAGTCATGCCGATAGGAATCTAGGGCCCCAGCATTTT.

This clonotype appeared many times. V is TRBV5-1 and J is TRBJ2-6, with D perhaps TRBD1 (6 bases). The germline V gene has CDR1 SGHRS and CDR2 YFSETQ. V lost 5 bases, J lost 4 bases, and 10 bases lay in between. CDR3 length: 14 residues. In DNA, the CDR3 is TGCGCCAGCAGTATGGGGGCCGGGGCCAACGTCCTGACTTTC. It is translated as CASSMGAGANVLTF.

This clonotype was counted many times. This chain links TRBV7-9 with TRBJ1-1, with D hard to call. The CDR3 has 15 residues. Germline CDR1 and CDR2: SEHNR and FQNEAQ (reference sequence). Trimming stripped 3 bases from V and 6 bases from J, with 17 bases between. The CDR3 here is CASSFPYDLGSEAFF. CDR3 coding DNA: TGTGCCAGCAGCTTTCCTTATGATCTGGGATCTGAAGCTTTCTTT. Full variable domain (missing parts from reference TRBV7-9 and TRBJ1-1): DTGVSQNPRHKITKRGQNVTFRCDPISEHNRLYWYRQTLGQGPEFLTYFQNEAQLEKSRLLSDRFSAERPKGSFSTLEIQRTEQGDSAMYLCASSFPYDLGSEAFFGQGTRLTVV.

The V and J genes are TRBV6-5 and TRBJ1-2; D ambiguous. Germline CDR1 and CDR2: MNHEY and SVGAGI. Trimming pared 4 bases from V and 4 bases from J, leaving 13 bases between. The CDR3 extends over 14 amino acids. CDR3 amino acids: CASSSMATIYGYTF. CDR3 DNA: TGTGCCAGCAGTTCTATGGCTACTATCTATGGCTACACCTTC.

This clonotype appeared many times. The chain links TRBV29-1 to TRBJ1-1; D perhaps matches TRBD1 (5 bases). V was pared by 8 bases and J by 0 bases, with 13 bases between. Germline-derived CDR1 and CDR2 are SQVTM and ANQGSEA. This CDR3 region has 13 residues. CDR3 region: CSLVRGMNTEAFF. DNA of the CDR3: TGCAGCCTCGTTCGGGGGATGAACACTGAAGCTTTCTTT.

This clonotype was counted many times. The chain joins TRBV19 to TRBJ2-2, with D unclear. The ends were cut back, 8 bases at V and 4 bases at J, with 14 bases in the middle. The CDR3 totals 14 residues. The V gene's germline CDR1 is LNHDA and CDR2 SQIVND (reference sequence). CDR3 loop: CASRTHGSTGELFF. The DNA of the CDR3 is TGTGCCAGTCGCACCCACGGCAGCACCGGGGAGCTGTTTTTT.

This rearrangement joins TRBV6-1 to TRBJ1-1, with no clear D. Trimming removed 4 bases from V and 1 base from J, with 19 bases in between. Germline-derived CDR1 and CDR2 are MNHNS and SASEGT. The CDR3 runs 17 residues. The CDR3 bases are TGTGCCAGCAGTGCCGACGAAACCCCCCCTCGGAACACTGAAGCTTTCTTT. Protein sequence: CASSADETPPRNTEAFF.

The chain joins TRBV12-3 or TRBV12-4 to TRBJ1-4; D unclear. V dropped 6 bases and J dropped 4 bases, with 9 bases sitting between them. The CDR3 extends over 13 amino acids. CDR3 amino acids: CASREDLNEKLFF. Written as DNA, the CDR3 is TGTGCCAGCAGAGAGGACCTTAATGAAAAACTGTTTTTT.

In this sample, this clonotype turned up many times. The rearrangement joins TRBV28 to TRBJ2-2; D is undetermined. The CDR3 is made up of 15 amino acids. Germline-derived CDR1 and CDR2 are MDHEN and SYDVKM. Trimming took off 5 bases at V and 0 bases at J, with 10 bases between the two ends. The CDR3: CASSIPLANTGELFF. The DNA of the CDR3 is TGTGCCAGCAGTATCCCACTCGCGAACACCGGGGAGCTGTTTTTT.

This clonotype was observed once. The chain uses TRBV6-2 or TRBV6-3 and TRBJ1-1; the D is unclear. CDR1 is MNHEY and CDR2 is SVGEGT in the germline V gene. The CDR3 contains 12 residues. V lost 11 bases, J lost 5 bases, and 15 bases lay in between. The CDR3 sequence is CAARTVGTEAFF. CDR3 DNA sequence: TGTGCCGCCCGCACCGTAGGGACTGAAGCTTTCTTT.

The chain links TRBV2 to TRBJ1-3; 7 nucleotides match TRBD1. Per germline, CDR1 SNHLY and CDR2 FYNNEI. The CDR3 is made up of 13 amino acids. The V and J ends lost 7 bases and 10 bases, in that order; junction bases with no gene match: 10. The CDR3 nucleotides read TGTGCCAGCAACAGGGGTGGTAGATGGACCATATATTTT. This encodes CASNRGGRWTIYF.

This clonotype was counted ten times or more. The CDR3 spells CASIGGLYEQYF. The CDR3 bases are TGTGCCAGCATCGGGGGTTTGTACGAGCAGTACTTC. The chain uses TRBV2 and TRBJ2-7, with a tentative D call TRBD2 (6 bases). The V end lost 7 bases, the J end lost 4 bases, and 11 bases lay between the germline ends. The CDR3 extends over 12 amino acids. The germline gives CDR1 SNHLY, CDR2 FYNNEI.

This clonotype was counted ten times or more. The DNA for the CDR3 is TGTGCCAGCAGCCAAGGGGCGACAGTTGGCTACACCTTC. Its protein product is CASSQGATVGYTF. V gene TRBV3-1 combines with J gene TRBJ1-2, with D perhaps matching TRBD1 (5 bases). The ends were cut back, 1 base at V and 7 bases at J, with 10 bases in the middle. The CDR3 spans 13 residues. The germline V gene encodes CDR1 LGHDT and CDR2 YNNKEL (reference sequence).

This clonotype was seen many times. The CDR3 DNA sequence: TGTGCCAGCAGCTTAGGTAGGGTACGTGGCTACACCTTC. Translated: CASSLGRVRGYTF. This chain links TRBV7-2 with TRBJ1-2; D not resolved. Trimming removed 1 base from V and 7 bases from J, with 10 bases in between. Germline assignment: CDR1 SGHTA and CDR2 FQGNSA. This CDR3 spans 13 amino acids. The full variable domain, its missing parts supplied by reference TRBV7-2 and TRBJ1-2, is GAGVSQSPSNKVTEKGKDVELRCDPISGHTALYWYRQSLGQGLEFLIYFQGNSAPDKSGLPSDRFSAERTGGSVSTLTIQRTQQEDSAVYLCASSLGRVRGYTFGSGTRLTVV.

Many counts were recorded for this clonotype. This rearrangement joins TRBV28 to TRBJ1-1; D uncertain. V was pared by 7 bases and J by 0 bases, with 12 bases between. The CDR3 contains 14 residues. Germline V gives CDR1 MDHEN, CDR2 SYDVKM. The CDR3 sequence is CASTLGGLNTEAFF. CDR3 DNA: TGTGCCAGCACCCTAGGAGGACTGAACACTGAAGCTTTCTTT.

This clonotype was counted ten times or more. The V and J genes are TRBV12-3 or TRBV12-4 and TRBJ2-7; D is possibly TRBD2 (5 bases). V gave up 6 bases and J gave up 2 bases, with 17 bases separating them. There are 15 residues in the CDR3. CDR3 in amino acids: CASSQKRVSTYEQYF. The CDR3 region has the DNA TGTGCCAGCAGCCAGAAGAGGGTATCCACCTACGAGCAGTACTTC.

The J gene is TRBJ1-1, the V gene TRBV30, with a tentative D call TRBD1 (5 bases). This CDR3 comprises 14 residues. Germline V gene data show CDR1 as GTSNPN and CDR2 as SVGIG (reference sequence). The V and J ends lost 3 bases and 10 bases respectively, with 21 bases between them. The CDR3 here is CAWRRWGPGPGAFF. In nucleotides, the CDR3 is TGTGCCTGGAGACGATGGGGACCGGGACCTGGAGCTTTCTTT.

This clonotype has a count of ten or more. CDR3 nucleotide sequence: TGTGCCAGCAGTTTACGAAGACCAGGGGGGGCCGGGGAGCTGTTTTTT. Translated: CASSLRRPGGAGELFF. The V gene is TRBV28, the J gene TRBJ2-2; D assignment may be TRBD1 or TRBD2 (7 bases each). Germline assignment: CDR1 MDHEN and CDR2 SYDVKM. The CDR3 runs 16 residues. The V gene lost 2 bases and the J gene lost 6 bases, with 16 bases spanning the gap. The complete variable domain, with remaining parts taken from reference TRBV28 and TRBJ2-2, reads DVKVTQSSRYLVKRTGEKVFLECVQDMDHENMFWYRQDPGLGLRLIYFSYDVKMKEKGDIPEGYSVSREKKERFSLILESASTNQTSMYLCASSLRRPGGAGELFFGEGSRLTVL.

This clonotype was seen at least ten times. The rearrangement links TRBV7-9 to TRBJ2-7, with 11 bases lining up with TRBD2. The CDR3 length is 15 residues. Germline V gene lookup returns CDR1 SEHNR and CDR2 FQNEAQ (reference sequence). The ends lost 6 bases at V and 6 bases at J; junction bases unmatched: 10. The CDR3 here is CASSYLAGGLSEQYF. In DNA form, the CDR3 reads TGTGCCAGCAGTTACCTAGCGGGAGGTCTCTCCGAGCAGTACTTC.

This clonotype was picked up many times. This chain connects TRBV7-9 to TRBJ2-2, with D perhaps matching TRBD1 (6 bases). Trimming cost V 7 bases and J 1 base, with 13 bases left between them. The CDR3 has 15 amino acids. CDR1 and CDR2 from the germline V gene are SEHNR and FQNEAQ (reference sequence). CDR3 residues: CASTPTGWNTGELFF. CDR3 in DNA: TGTGCCAGCACCCCCACAGGGTGGAACACCGGGGAGCTGTTTTTT.

The table lists this clonotype with many counts. Here the CDR3 reads CASSYRPVDYGYTF. DNA for the CDR3: TGTGCCAGCAGTTACCGGCCAGTCGACTATGGCTACACCTTC. The chain uses TRBV6-2 or TRBV6-3 and TRBJ1-2; D gene ambiguous. CDR1 is MNHEY and CDR2 is SVGEGT in the germline V gene. Between the trimmed V and J ends, which lost 2 bases and 3 bases, there was a span of 10 bases. This CDR3 has 14 amino acids.

V is TRBV28 and J is TRBJ2-7, with D unresolved. Trimming took off 4 bases at V and 0 bases at J, with 13 bases between the two ends. The CDR3 has 15 residues. Germline CDR1 MDHEN, CDR2 SYDVKM. The CDR3 coding sequence is TGTGCCAGCAGTTCCGGACCGCCTAACTCCTACGAGCAGTACTTC. Amino acids: CASSSGPPNSYEQYF.

The gene calls are TRBV29-1 and TRBJ2-5, with 9 bases that match TRBD2. CDR1 SQVTM and CDR2 ANQGSEA come from the germline V gene. This CDR3 contains 15 residues. Trimming cost V 4 bases and J 8 bases; bases outside gene matches: 14. DNA for the CDR3: TGCAGCGTTGGGGCTAGCGGGAACCCAAGAGATACCCAGTACTTC. Amino acids: CSVGASGNPRDTQYF.

This clonotype was counted between two and nine times. The chain employs TRBV18 and TRBJ2-2; unclear D gene. The CDR3 has 13 residues. Germline V gives CDR1 KGHSH, CDR2 LQKENI. Trimming shortened V by 3 bases and J by 6 bases, and 8 bases separated the two germline ends. CDR3 nucleotide sequence: TGTGCCAGCTCACCGTTAGCCGCCGGGGAGCTGTTTTTT. Encoded protein: CASSPLAAGELFF.

This clonotype was counted ten times or more. The rearrangement uses TRBV6-5 and TRBJ1-2, with 7 positions matching TRBD1. There are 14 residues in the CDR3. From germline, CDR1 is MNHEY and CDR2 SVGAGI. After removal of 6 bases from V and 4 bases from J, the junction contained 8 bases not matched to a gene. The CDR3 region has the DNA TGTGCCAGCAGACGCGGACAGGACAGCTATGGCTACACCTTC. It codes for CASRRGQDSYGYTF.

With respect to this clonotype: A read error may be the cause here, since a much bigger clone is one base away. V gene TRBV2 combines with J gene TRBJ1-2; 9 bases line up with TRBD1. This CDR3 comprises 15 residues. Germline V CDR1 and CDR2: SNHLY, FYNNEI. The V and J ends lost 5 bases and 3 bases, in that order; junction bases with no gene match: 7. The CDR3 coding sequence is TGTGCCAGCAGTTCTGGACAGGGGCCCTACTATGGCTACACCTTC. It specifies CASSSGQGPYYGYTF.

This clonotype was recorded only once. This chain uses TRBV12-3 or TRBV12-4 with TRBJ2-3, with TRBD2 matching 7 bases. The CDR3 loop spans 15 amino acids. V lost 6 bases to trimming and J lost 4 bases; unmatched junction nucleotides: 10. Here the CDR3 DNA reads TGTGCCAGCAGGGGGGTTGGGAGGGCAGCAGATACGCAGTATTTT. Translation: CASRGVGRAADTQYF.

The genes are TRBV6-1 and TRBJ1-5; 9 nucleotides line up with TRBD1. Trimming cost V 5 bases and J 4 bases; bases outside gene matches: 3. The V gene's germline CDR1 is MNHNS and CDR2 SASEGT. This CDR3 is built from 14 residues. The CDR3 loop is CASSQTGGNQPQHF. The CDR3 nucleotides read TGTGCCAGCAGTCAGACAGGGGGGAATCAGCCCCAGCATTTT.